This is a list of T cell receptor beta chains from one sample in a study of T cells in localized non-small cell lung cancer. Data came from immunoSEQ multiplex PCR; TCRdb stores just in-frame clones and leaves some out. The data contain around 45,000 clones, roughly 86% of them seen just once; the ten biggest clones take up approximately 2.4%. The source was PBMCs, collected before any cancer treatment. The source of these receptors is a man between 40 and 70 years old with stage II lung adenocarcinoma. CDR3s include the opening cysteine and the closing phenylalanine or tryptophan. D genes are given only for firm matches. Clone size is stated in some rows and not others, as once, few, many or a class when expanded.

.	TRBJ1-1	few	TRBV4-1	CASSQVRLNTEAFF	TGCGCCAGCAGCCAAGTCCGACTGAACACTGAAGCTTTCTTT
.	TRBJ2-1	.	TRBV7-3	CASSLTLTGEQFF	TGTGCCAGCAGCTTAACGTTAACCGGTGAGCAGTTCTTC
TRBD1	TRBJ2-1	.	TRBV5-4	CASSLKRTGATGNEQFF	TGTGCCAGCAGCTTGAAGAGAACAGGGGCCACCGGCAATGAGCAGTTCTTC
.	TRBJ1-4	.	TRBV6-6	CASSPDRNVEKLFF	TGTGCCAGCAGCCCCGACAGGAACGTGGAAAAACTGTTTTTT
.	TRBJ1-6	.	TRBV4-2	CASSQGQAMSYNSPLHF	TGTGCCAGCAGCCAAGGACAGGCCATGTCCTATAATTCACCCCTCCACTTT
TRBD1	TRBJ1-6	.	TRBV2	CASSEALQGVDSPLHF	TGTGCCAGCAGTGAAGCGCTTCAGGGGGTTGATTCACCCCTCCACTTT
.	TRBJ1-1	.	TRBV13	CASSGVNTEAFF	TGTGCCAGCAGCGGAGTGAACACTGAAGCTTTCTTT
TRBD1	TRBJ1-5	.	TRBV5-3	CARSLVPGARGLPDGNQPQHF	TGTGCCAGAAGCTTGGTTCCCGGGGCCAGGGGGCTCCCAGACGGGAATCAGCCCCAGCATTTT
.	TRBJ1-4	.	TRBV18	CASSLGSEKLFF	TGTGCCAGCTCCCTTGGGAGTGAAAAACTGTTTTTT
.	TRBJ2-7	.	TRBV5-1	CASTSTRSSYEQYF	TGCGCCAGCACCTCGACCCGTAGCTCCTACGAGCAGTACTTC
TRBD1	TRBJ2-5	.	TRBV18	CASSPGQGFIQETQYF	TGTGCCAGCTCACCCGGACAGGGATTTATCCAAGAGACCCAGTACTTC
.	TRBJ1-1	.	TRBV6-5	CASKTLVKNTEAFF	TGTGCCAGCAAGACCCTCGTAAAGAACACTGAAGCTTTCTTT
TRBD1	TRBJ1-5	.	TRBV5-6	CASSLRLTGGFNQPQHF	TGTGCCAGCAGCTTGAGGTTGACAGGGGGGTTTAATCAGCCCCAGCATTTT
.	TRBJ1-4	once	TRBV4-2	CASTHSRTVAEKLFF	TGTGCCAGCACCCATTCGCGGACAGTGGCCGAAAAACTGTTTTTT
TRBD2	TRBJ2-3	.	TRBV28	CASSLLLAGGQSTDTQYF	TGTGCCAGCAGTTTATTGCTAGCGGGGGGGCAAAGCACAGATACGCAGTATTTT
TRBD1	TRBJ1-1	.	TRBV27	CASSPLQGANTEAFF	TGTGCCAGCAGTCCCCTCCAGGGGGCGAACACTGAAGCTTTCTTT
.	TRBJ2-6	.	TRBV6-5	CAIRGQSGANVLTF	TGTGCCATCCGCGGACAGTCTGGGGCCAACGTCCTGACTTTC
TRBD2	TRBJ2-2	.	TRBV7-6	CASSPLSSRGAGGTGELFF	TGTGCCAGCAGCCCCCTAAGCTCGCGGGGGGCCGGGGGGACCGGGGAGCTGTTTTTT
.	TRBJ2-1	.	TRBV9	CASSPEGVRSYNEQFF	TGTGCCAGCAGCCCGGAGGGTGTGAGATCCTACAATGAGCAGTTCTTC
.	TRBJ1-6	.	TRBV11-1	CASSSGGHSGSPLHF	TGTGCCAGCAGCTCTGGGGGACATTCAGGTTCACCCCTCCACTTT
.	TRBJ1-5	few	TRBV19	CASSIDRGQPQHF	TGTGCCAGTAGTATAGACAGGGGTCAGCCCCAGCATTTT
.	TRBJ2-7	.	TRBV10-3	CAIRALVASGEQYF	TGTGCCATCAGGGCCCTTGTTGCCTCAGGCGAGCAGTACTTC
TRBD1	TRBJ2-1	.	TRBV5-1	CASSRGQQEQFF	TGCGCCAGCAGCAGGGGACAGCAAGAGCAGTTCTTC
.	TRBJ1-1	.	TRBV5-4	CASSRDGGTEAFF	TGTGCCAGCAGTAGGGACGGGGGGACTGAAGCTTTCTTT
.	TRBJ2-1	.	TRBV6-1	CASRGPQDREQFF	TGTGCCAGCAGAGGACCTCAGGACAGAGAGCAGTTCTTC
.	TRBJ1-1	.	TRBV5-1	CASSFGQGAGVAFF	TGCGCCAGCAGCTTCGGCCAAGGGGCAGGAGTGGCTTTCTTT
TRBD2	TRBJ2-1	.	TRBV11-3	CASSLDSGAAYNEQFF	TGTGCCAGCAGCTTAGATAGCGGGGCTGCCTACAATGAGCAGTTCTTC
.	TRBJ2-1	.	TRBV12-2	CASREDSEQFF	TGTGCAAGTCGCGAGGATTCTGAGCAGTTCTTC
TRBD1	TRBJ2-7	.	TRBV18	CASSPSQGRGSNEQYF	TGTGCCAGCTCACCGAGCCAGGGCAGGGGGTCTAACGAGCAGTACTTC
.	TRBJ1-1	few	TRBV2	CASSGQRNTEAFF	TGTGCCAGCAGCGGACAGAGGAACACTGAAGCTTTCTTT